These 3 T cell receptor beta chains originate from one sample sequenced in a study of blood T cell repertoires in COVID-19. The data were produced by immunoSEQ multiplex PCR, yet TCRdb's version contains in-frame clones alone and is incomplete. The table lists around 250,000 clones, roughly nine tenths of them singletons. Sequenced: peripheral blood. These receptors were obtained from a man aged 18 to 30 with active or convalescent COVID-19.

The J gene is TRBJ2-1, the V gene TRBV19; 11 bases align to TRBD2. V was pared by 6 bases and J by 2 bases, with 9 bases of the junction left unmatched. The CDR3 runs 17 residues. The germline CDR1 and CDR2 sequences are LNHDA and SQIVND (reference sequence). CDR3 residues: CASRPGSGGAAYNEQFF. CDR3 bases: TGTGCCAGTAGACCGGGTAGCGGGGGGGCCGCCTACAATGAGCAGTTCTTC.

This clone was detected many times. This sequence joins TRBV19 and TRBJ1-1; TRBD1 is a possible D gene (6 bases). Looked up from germline, CDR1 is LNHDA and CDR2 is SQIVND (reference sequence). Trimming shortened V by 9 bases and J by 5 bases, and 16 bases separated the two germline ends. The CDR3 extends over 13 amino acids. CDR3 region: CASGRQGRTEAFF. As DNA, the CDR3 is TGTGCCAGCGGGAGGCAGGGGCGGACTGAAGCTTTCTTT.

This clone has more than one count but fewer than ten. The chain combines TRBV2 with TRBJ1-1; 12 bases map to TRBD1. Looked up from germline, CDR1 is SNHLY and CDR2 is FYNNEI. This CDR3 is built from 14 residues. V shed 9 bases, J shed 7 bases, and the junction held 9 bases outside the gene matches. The CDR3 DNA reads as TGTGCCAGTATATTCCGGGACAGGGGGCATGAAGCTTTCTTT. This gives the protein CASIFRDRGHEAFF.